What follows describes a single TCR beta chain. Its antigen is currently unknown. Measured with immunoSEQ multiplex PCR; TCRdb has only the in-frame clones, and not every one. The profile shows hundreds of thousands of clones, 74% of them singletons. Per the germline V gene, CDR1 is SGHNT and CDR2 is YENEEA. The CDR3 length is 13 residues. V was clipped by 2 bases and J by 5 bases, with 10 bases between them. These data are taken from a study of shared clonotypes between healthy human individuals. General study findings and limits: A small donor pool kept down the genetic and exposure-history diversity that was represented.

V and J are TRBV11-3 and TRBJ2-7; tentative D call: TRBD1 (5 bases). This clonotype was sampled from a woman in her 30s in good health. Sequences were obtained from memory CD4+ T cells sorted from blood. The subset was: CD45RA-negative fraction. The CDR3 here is CASSLTGAHEQYF. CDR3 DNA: TGTGCCAGCAGCTTAACTGGGGCCCACGAGCAGTACTTC.